The 27 T cell receptor beta chains in this list originate from one sample, sequenced in a study of vaccination effects on CD4 cells after COVID-19. Their target antigens are unknown. Libraries were prepared by immunoSEQ multiplex PCR; TCRdb keeps only in-frame clonotypes and omits some of them. The sample consists of 40,000 to 50,000 clones, about 70% of them appearing once. With the ViraFEST assay, the study expanded antigen-specific CD4+ T cells using viral peptide pools, then sequenced them. Isolating CD4+ T cells followed more than eight days of culture. Participants completed two doses of the BNT162b2 or mRNA-1273 vaccine. The sequencing here drew on CD4+ T cells from PBMCs cultured with HCoV-OC43 spike peptides, taken after COVID-19 vaccination. Subset meaning: HCoV-OC43 spike overlapping peptide pool stimulation. Receptors were obtained from a human donor who received a COVID-19 vaccine.

This chain links TRBV5-5 with TRBJ1-5, with TRBD1 matching 9 bases. This CDR3 has 15 amino acids. Germline V gene data show CDR1 as SGHKS and CDR2 as YYEKEE (reference sequence). J lost 3 bases, V lost 3 bases, and 4 bases had no gene match. The CDR3 DNA reads as TGTGCCAGCAGCTGGGGGACAGGGATCAATCAGCCCCAGCATTTT. Protein sequence: CASSWGTGINQPQHF. Full variable domain (outside the CDR3, taken from reference TRBV5-5 and TRBJ1-5): DAGVTQSPTHLIKTRGQQVTLRCSPISGHKSVSWYQQVLGQGPQFIFQYYEKEERGRGNFPDRFSARQFPNYSSELNVNALLLGDSALYLCASSWGTGINQPQHFGDGTRLSIL.

The rearrangement joins TRBV4-1 to TRBJ1-1, with a weak D call TRBD1 (6 bases). V lost 4 bases to trimming and J lost 3 bases, with 15 bases between them. Germline lookup yields CDR1 MGHRA and CDR2 YSYEKL. The CDR3 length is 15 residues. The CDR3 sequence: CASSRRGGFYTEAFF. CDR3 DNA sequence: TGCGCCAGCAGCCGTAGAGGGGGGTTTTACACTGAAGCTTTCTTT.

This chain uses TRBV6-4 with TRBJ2-2, with D perhaps matching TRBD1 or TRBD2 (5 bases each). CDR1 and CDR2 (germline): MRHNA, SNTAGT. V dropped 4 bases and J dropped 3 bases, with 9 bases sitting between them. CDR3 size: 14 residues. The CDR3 DNA sequence: TGTGCCAGCAGTGTAGTGGGGGACACCGGGGAGCTGTTTTTT. It encodes CASSVVGDTGELFF.

This rearrangement joins TRBV30 to TRBJ2-7; D may be TRBD2 (7 bases). V shed 0 bases and J shed 4 bases, with 19 bases lying between them. The CDR3 consists of 16 residues. CDR1 is GTSNPN, CDR2 SVGIG, per germline (reference sequence). CDR3 bases: TGTGCCTGGAGTGTACCTCACAAGAGGGGGGGTTACGAGCAGTACTTC. Translation gives CAWSVPHKRGGYEQYF.

The chain recombines TRBV28 with TRBJ1-5; TRBD1 might be the D (5 bases). The V gene lost 2 bases and the J gene lost 1 base, with 9 bases spanning the gap. CDR1 MDHEN and CDR2 SYDVKM come from the germline V gene. The CDR3 loop spans 15 amino acids. The CDR3 protein is CASSLGEGSNQPQHF. Here the CDR3 DNA reads TGTGCCAGCAGTTTAGGTGAGGGGAGCAATCAGCCCCAGCATTTT.

V is TRBV9 and J is TRBJ2-3; TRBD2 aligns across 7 bases. The CDR3 runs 15 residues. Germline assignment: CDR1 SGDLS and CDR2 YYNGEE. J lost 10 bases, V lost 4 bases, and 15 bases had no gene match. The CDR3 sequence: CASSLEFLADTPQYF. The CDR3 DNA follows: TGTGCCAGCAGCTTAGAATTCCTAGCGGACACGCCGCAGTATTTT.

The rearrangement uses TRBV6-4 and TRBJ1-6, with 8 bases fitting TRBD1. Trimming removed 3 bases from V and 9 bases from J; junction bases left unmatched: 1. The CDR3 length is 13 residues. Germline lookup yields CDR1 MRHNA and CDR2 SNTAGT. Written as DNA, the CDR3 is TGTGCCAGCAGTGAAGACAGGGGTTCACCCCTCCACTTT. Its translation is CASSEDRGSPLHF.

This chain connects TRBV30 to TRBJ1-1, with no clear D. The germline V gene encodes CDR1 GTSNPN and CDR2 SVGIG (reference sequence). With 3 bases removed from V and 1 base from J, the gap between germline ends came to 9 bases. This CDR3 has 13 amino acids. For the CDR3, the DNA is TGTGCCTGGAGACGGACGGCGAACACTGAAGCTTTCTTT. It specifies CAWRRTANTEAFF.

This chain connects TRBV18 to TRBJ1-1, with a weak D call TRBD1 (5 bases). V dropped 3 bases and J dropped 1 base, with 6 bases sitting between them. The CDR3 consists of 13 residues. From germline, CDR1 is KGHSH and CDR2 LQKENI. Here the CDR3 reads CASSPGENTEAFF. Written as DNA, the CDR3 is TGTGCCAGCTCACCGGGGGAGAACACTGAAGCTTTCTTT.

This chain connects TRBV29-1 to TRBJ2-1, with 8 bases aligning to TRBD1. The length of the CDR3 is 13 residues. Germline values: CDR1 SQVTM, CDR2 ANQGSEA. V gave up 6 bases and J gave up 10 bases; unmatched junction bases: 11. CDR3 protein: CSVGNGQGGEQFF. The CDR3 DNA reads as TGCAGCGTGGGAAACGGACAGGGTGGAGAGCAGTTCTTC.

The rearrangement uses TRBV27 and TRBJ2-7; 8 bases map to TRBD1. Germline trimming cut 5 bases from V and 4 bases from J; bases unmatched to any gene: 10. Germline V gene sequence: CDR1 MNHEY, CDR2 SMNVEV (reference sequence). CDR3 length: 15 amino acids. This CDR3 is CASSPRTGPGYEQYF. CDR3 nucleotide sequence: TGTGCCAGCAGTCCTCGGACAGGGCCGGGATACGAGCAGTACTTC.

This chain links TRBV5-4 with TRBJ1-1; D gene ambiguous. The CDR3 is 14 amino acids. Germline V gene lookup returns CDR1 SGHNT and CDR2 YYREEE (reference sequence). V lost 4 bases to trimming and J lost 7 bases, with 17 bases between them. The CDR3 here is CASSPSLGEFEAFF. CDR3 in DNA: TGTGCCAGCAGCCCCAGCTTGGGTGAGTTTGAAGCTTTCTTT.

The rearrangement uses TRBV27 and TRBJ1-2; TRBD1 might be the D (5 bases). CDR1 and CDR2 (germline): MNHEY, SMNVEV (reference sequence). Trimming left V 3 bases short and J 8 bases short, with 22 bases between. The CDR3 consists of 16 residues. The CDR3 spells CASSLRPNPRQLGYTF. In DNA form, the CDR3 reads TGTGCCAGCAGTTTGAGGCCCAACCCACGACAGTTGGGCTACACCTTC.

This chain uses TRBV18 with TRBJ2-2; 7 positions agree with TRBD1. CDR1 KGHSH and CDR2 LQKENI come from the germline V gene. Trimming cost V 3 bases and J 0 bases; bases outside gene matches: 13. The CDR3 has 19 residues. CDR3 sequence: CASSPTGQPQLPNTGELFF. CDR3 in DNA: TGTGCCAGCTCACCGACGGGACAGCCTCAACTACCGAACACCGGGGAGCTGTTTTTT.

This clone was seen a handful of times. The V call is TRBV7-9, the J call TRBJ2-1; D call uncertain. V was cut by 1 base and J by 10 bases, with 8 bases left in between. Germline CDR1 is SEHNR and CDR2 is FQNEAQ (reference sequence). This CDR3 is 12 amino acids long. The CDR3, as DNA: TGTGCCAGCAGCTTAGATAGCAACGAGCAGTTCTTC. Amino acids: CASSLDSNEQFF.

The genes are TRBV3-1 (or the pseudogene TRBV3-2) and TRBJ1-2; D uncertain. Trimming took off 1 base at V and 6 bases at J, with 9 bases between the two ends. The CDR3 is 13 amino acids. CDR1 LGHDT and CDR2 YNNKEL come from the germline V gene (reference sequence). The CDR3 loop is CASSQAGTNGYTF. DNA for the CDR3: TGTGCCAGCAGCCAAGCAGGAACTAATGGCTACACCTTC.

The chain joins TRBV12-5 to TRBJ2-3; weak D call: TRBD2 (5 bases). Germline V gene data show CDR1 as LGHNT and CDR2 as FRNRAP. This CDR3 is built from 16 residues. Trimming stripped 6 bases from V and 0 bases from J, with 16 bases between. The CDR3 reads CASGPKRAHSTDTQYF. As DNA, the CDR3 is TGTGCTAGTGGACCGAAGAGGGCCCATAGCACAGATACGCAGTATTTT.

This clone showed up just once. The V gene is TRBV7-8, the J gene TRBJ2-3; D is perhaps TRBD2 (6 bases). V was clipped by 5 bases and J by 0 bases, with 12 bases between them. Germline CDR1 and CDR2: SGHVS and FQNEAQ. This CDR3 has 15 amino acids. The CDR3 spells CASSKLASSTDTQYF. The CDR3 coding sequence is TGTGCCAGCAGCAAGCTAGCGTCTAGCACAGATACGCAGTATTTT.

V is TRBV3-1 (or the pseudogene TRBV3-2) and J is TRBJ2-3; D not certain. V lost 5 bases, J lost 5 bases, and 5 bases lay in between. The CDR3 runs 11 residues. Germline V gene lookup returns CDR1 LGHDT and CDR2 YNNKEL (reference sequence). The CDR3 reads CASSYRDTQYF. CDR3 nucleotides: TGTGCCAGCAGCTACAGAGATACGCAGTATTTT.

The chain combines TRBV20-1 with TRBJ2-5, with TRBD2 identical over 10 bases. This CDR3 comprises 15 residues. The V segment lost 3 bases and the J segment 5 bases; nucleotides outside the gene matches: 9. CDR1 and CDR2 from the germline V gene are DFQATT and SNEGSKA (reference sequence). The CDR3 region has the DNA TGCAGTGCTAGTATTCCTAGCGGGAGCTCTGAGACCCAGTACTTC. This codes for CSASIPSGSSETQYF.

The chain links TRBV7-2 to TRBJ2-7; 9 bases are shared with TRBD1. The CDR3 has 15 amino acids. J was trimmed by 2 bases and V by 4 bases; bases with no gene match: 6. Germline CDR1 SGHTA, CDR2 FQGNSA. CDR3 loop: CASSYGTGSPYEQYF. In DNA form, the CDR3 reads TGTGCCAGCAGCTACGGGACAGGGAGCCCCTACGAGCAGTACTTC.

The chain uses TRBV30 and TRBJ1-1; TRBD1 agrees at 8 bases. Germline values: CDR1 GTSNPN, CDR2 SVGIG (reference sequence). There are 13 residues in the CDR3. Trimming took 0 bases from V and 3 from J; bases not matched to a gene: 0. The CDR3 region has the DNA TGTGCCTGGAGTGTACAGGGGGACACTGAAGCTTTCTTT. It is translated as CAWSVQGDTEAFF.

The chain recombines TRBV7-9 with TRBJ1-1, with TRBD1 matching over 12 bases. Germline lookup yields CDR1 SEHNR and CDR2 FQNEAQ (reference sequence). This CDR3 contains 16 residues. Germline trimming cut 1 base from V and 3 bases from J; bases unmatched to any gene: 3. The CDR3 loop is CASSLGGTGGYTEAFF. The DNA for the CDR3 is TGTGCCAGCAGCTTAGGGGGGACAGGGGGCTACACTGAAGCTTTCTTT.

V usage is TRBV18 and J usage is TRBJ1-4; TRBD1 might be the D (5 bases). V was trimmed by 1 base and J by 7 bases, leaving 7 bases between them. CDR1 is KGHSH, CDR2 LQKENI, per germline. The CDR3 totals 13 residues. CDR3 nucleotides: TGTGCCAGCTCACCACGAACAGGTGAAAAACTGTTTTTT. This codes for CASSPRTGEKLFF.

The chain links TRBV24-1 to TRBJ2-5, with TRBD1 matching over 9 bases. The germline V gene has CDR1 KGHDR and CDR2 SFDVKD. The V and J ends lost 3 bases and 6 bases, in that order; junction bases with no gene match: 10. CDR3 length: 16 amino acids. The CDR3: CATSDPRTGEDKTQYF. The CDR3 coding sequence is TGTGCCACCAGTGATCCACGGACAGGGGAGGACAAGACCCAGTACTTC.

The table lists this clone with a few counts. The rearrangement uses TRBV11-2 and TRBJ2-7, with TRBD1 as a possible D gene (6 bases). The CDR3 loop spans 13 amino acids. Looked up from germline, CDR1 is SGHAT and CDR2 is FQNNGV. Trimming stripped 5 bases from V and 4 bases from J, with 12 bases between. CDR3: CASSADRAYEQYF. DNA for the CDR3: TGTGCCAGCAGCGCGGACAGAGCGTACGAGCAGTACTTC.

The chain couples TRBV29-1 to TRBJ1-1, with unresolved D. The CDR3 runs to 11 residues. V lost 4 bases to trimming and J lost 7 bases, with 10 bases between them. Germline CDR1 SQVTM, CDR2 ANQGSEA. The CDR3 DNA reads as TGCAGCGTTGGGACGGGCCTTGAAGCTTTCTTT. Translated, it gives CSVGTGLEAFF.